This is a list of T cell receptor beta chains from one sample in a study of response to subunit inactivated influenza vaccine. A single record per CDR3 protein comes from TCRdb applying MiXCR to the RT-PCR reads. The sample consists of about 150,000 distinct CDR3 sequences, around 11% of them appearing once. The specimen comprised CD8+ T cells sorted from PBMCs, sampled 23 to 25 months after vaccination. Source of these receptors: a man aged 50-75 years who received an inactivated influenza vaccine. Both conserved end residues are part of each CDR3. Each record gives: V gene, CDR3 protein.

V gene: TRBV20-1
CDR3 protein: CSARNPGAIYNEQFF

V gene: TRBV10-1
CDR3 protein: CASSEDRDYRNTGELFF

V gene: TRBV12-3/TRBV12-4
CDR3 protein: CASSTSLGAERNSPLHF

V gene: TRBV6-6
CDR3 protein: CASTPGPGTEAFF

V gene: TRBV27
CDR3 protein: CASRVGSGYSYEQYF

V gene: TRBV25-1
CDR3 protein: CASSEYAGVRNEQFF

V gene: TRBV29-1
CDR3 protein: CSVVRPSGEQYF

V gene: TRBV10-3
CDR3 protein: CAISEISEATNEKLFF

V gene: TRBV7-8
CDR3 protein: CASSLPYSGANVLTF

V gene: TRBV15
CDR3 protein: CATSGTPLSGEQYF

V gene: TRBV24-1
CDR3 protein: CATSDDGDVGEQYF

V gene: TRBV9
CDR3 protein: CASSVVGTGNTIYF

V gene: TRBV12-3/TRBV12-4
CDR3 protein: CASSPGRIDGYTF

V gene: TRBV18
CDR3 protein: CASSLETSGATDTQYF

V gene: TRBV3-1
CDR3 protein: CASSQDTPGSSGICTDTQYF

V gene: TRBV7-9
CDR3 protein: CASQGPLYNEQFF

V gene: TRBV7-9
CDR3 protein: CASSLLAGDTGELFF

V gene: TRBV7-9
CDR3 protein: CASSSSGRVDEQFF

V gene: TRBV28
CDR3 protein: CASSPPKQVYEQYF

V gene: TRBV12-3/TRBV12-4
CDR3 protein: CASSFILAGGNSYNEQFF

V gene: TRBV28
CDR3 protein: CASSFIAGGSYNEQFF

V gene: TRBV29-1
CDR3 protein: CSVGGTNYEQYF

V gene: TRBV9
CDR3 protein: CASSPQGARYEQYF

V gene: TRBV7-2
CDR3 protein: CASSSLLFF

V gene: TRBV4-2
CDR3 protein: CASSQEALGTNEQFF

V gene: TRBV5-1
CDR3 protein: CASSTVGQYNEQFF

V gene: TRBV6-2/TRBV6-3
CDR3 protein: CASSYAAPPDTQYF

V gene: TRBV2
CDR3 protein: CASSGGTDPFYEQYF

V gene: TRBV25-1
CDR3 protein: CASSAYWGEVQETQYF

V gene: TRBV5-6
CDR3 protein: CASSPKTGELFF

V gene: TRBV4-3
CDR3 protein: CASSQDRVESGDPGELFF

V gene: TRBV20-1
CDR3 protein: CSARVEAEQYF

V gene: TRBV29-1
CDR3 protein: CSVYRDPHEQYF

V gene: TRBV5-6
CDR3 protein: CASSLGGTGETQYF

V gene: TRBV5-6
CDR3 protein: CASSGVGGDGETQYF

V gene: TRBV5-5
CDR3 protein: CASSNPGRGYNEQFF

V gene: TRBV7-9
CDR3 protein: CSSSFSGVDGYTF

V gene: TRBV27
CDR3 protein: CASSLRPVGEQYF

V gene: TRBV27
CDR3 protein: CASSLSGGERLF

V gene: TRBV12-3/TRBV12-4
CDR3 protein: CASSSAGRNSPLHF

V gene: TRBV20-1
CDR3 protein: CSARDPNGIYEQFF

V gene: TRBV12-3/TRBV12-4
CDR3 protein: CASANWDTQETQYF

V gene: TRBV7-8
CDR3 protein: CASSSYNLGFQPQHF

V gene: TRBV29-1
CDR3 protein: CSGRGNTGELFF

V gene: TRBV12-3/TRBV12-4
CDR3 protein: CASSPPPGIETQYF

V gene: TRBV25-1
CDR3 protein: CASSVGASYNEQFF

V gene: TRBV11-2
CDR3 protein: CASSFGGGEVHGELFF

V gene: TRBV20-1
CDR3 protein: CSAREAPAMNTEAFF

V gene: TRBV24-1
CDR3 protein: CATSRGWTDTQYF

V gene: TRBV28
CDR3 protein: CASSLFRDNEQFF

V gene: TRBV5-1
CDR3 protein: CASSSSPNSPLHF

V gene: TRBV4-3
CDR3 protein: CASSQEVAGGPNEQFF

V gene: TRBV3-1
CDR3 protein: CASSQDGGIQGEDGYTF

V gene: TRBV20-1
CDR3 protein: CSARDLSGGFYNEQFF

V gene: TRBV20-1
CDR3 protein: CSAKAAAGDETQYF

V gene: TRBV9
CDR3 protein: CASSVERQGPTGELFF